The clone carrying this T cell receptor beta chain showed up just a few times. Its antigen is unidentified. The sample originates from a study of cytomegalovirus exposure and HLA in healthy donors. CDR3 length: 15 amino acids. The germline V and J ends were trimmed by 0 bases and 6 bases, with 15 bases remaining between them. Germline-derived CDR1 and CDR2 are SGHRS and YFSETQ. 13 Jbeta primers and 60 Vbeta primers were used for the PCR. Sequencing was performed with immunoSEQ multiplex PCR; in TCRdb, only in-frame clones are kept and a portion is missing. The repertoire holds some 130,000 clones, with roughly 70% as singletons. Study results and limitations: TCR beta sequences reportedly predicted most subjects' HLA-A and HLA-B alleles accurately. The study designated 160 or so TCR beta chains cytomegalovirus-associated. Analysis performed later found under 20,000 TCR beta sequences associated with HLA alleles at 0.05 false discovery rate. Segments of the TCR beta V type were, in most cases, productive about 90% or about 30% of the time in an earlier analysis.

The TCR sequence derives from a man aged 35 to 55 in good health and CMV-seronegative. Sequencing was done on a sample of PBMCs. The J gene is TRBJ1-1, the V gene TRBV5-1; D perhaps matches TRBD1 (6 bases). The CDR3 is CASSLVDGRGAEAFF. The CDR3 nucleotides are TGCGCCAGCAGCTTGGTTGACGGCAGGGGTGCTGAAGCTTTCTTT.